This T cell receptor (beta chain) was captured by sequencing in a study of blood T cells in healthy people across ages. Comment on this clonotype: Its antigen is undetermined.

The authors drew 7.5 to 10 milliliters of peripheral blood from each donor. V trimming: 6 bases; J trimming: 3 bases; junction bases outside the gene matches: 7. Germline loops: CDR1 MRHNA, CDR2 SNTAGT. This CDR3 contains 14 residues. Next came a second PCR, run for about 7 to 12 cycles, which used a sample-barcoded 5' primer along with a J-beta primer mix. TCRdb called the 5' RACE reads again in MiXCR, with one record for every CDR3 protein. Counted here are fewer than 950,000 distinct CDR3 sequences, 50% to 65% occurring once; the ten biggest clones make up 40% to 50%. Study-level results: When set beside aged donors, long-lived donors presented more naive CD4+ cells and higher diversity.

The clonotype comes from a man aged 80 or over in good health. Source material: blood. The V gene is TRBV6-4, the J gene TRBJ2-7; 8 nucleotides match TRBD1. The CDR3 reads CASSEATGGYEQYF. For the CDR3, the DNA is TGTGCCAGCAGCGAGGCTACAGGGGGCTACGAGCAGTACTTC.